The entry below gives a single T cell receptor (beta chain) sequence along with its context. Its antigen is unidentified. The sequenced template was RNA, covering the TCR beta CDR3 region. RT-PCR was first run with HTBI primers, then multiplex PCR in a second round. TCRdb analysed the multiplex PCR reads with MiXCR anew, one entry per CDR3 protein. The data hold roughly 420,000 distinct CDR3 sequences, with around 21% observed a single time. This sample was taken from a study of Graves' ophthalmopathy and Graves' hyperthyroidism. General study findings and limits: With a specificity of about 73% and a sensitivity of roughly 71%, the model predicted ophthalmopathy progression. Blood also carried most expanded thyroid clonotypes exceeding 0.001 frequency.

The source is a woman between 18 and 29 years old with stable Graves' hyperthyroidism. The sample was peripheral blood.

CDR3 residues: CASSHLGGGSKDTQYF. The CDR3 nucleotides are TGCGCCAGCAGCCACCTAGGGGGGGGGTCCAAGGATACGCAGTATTTT. The V and J genes are TRBV4-1 and TRBJ2-3; a weak D match, TRBD2 (7 bases). Germline assignment: CDR1 MGHRA and CDR2 YSYEKL. CDR3 length equals 16 residues. The ends were cut back, 3 bases at V and 6 bases at J, with 19 bases in the middle.